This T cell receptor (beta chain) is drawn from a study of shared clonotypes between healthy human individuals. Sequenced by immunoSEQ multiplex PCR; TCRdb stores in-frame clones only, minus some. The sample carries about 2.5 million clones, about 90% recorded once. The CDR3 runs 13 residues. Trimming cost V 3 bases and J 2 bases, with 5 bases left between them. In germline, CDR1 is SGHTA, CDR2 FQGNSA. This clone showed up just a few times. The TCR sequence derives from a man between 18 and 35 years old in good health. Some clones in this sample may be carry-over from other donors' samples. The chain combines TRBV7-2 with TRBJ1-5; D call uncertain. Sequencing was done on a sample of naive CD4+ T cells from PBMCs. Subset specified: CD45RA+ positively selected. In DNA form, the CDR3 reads TGTGCCAGCAGCTTTGGAGGCAATCAGCCCCAGCATTTT. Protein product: CASSFGGNQPQHF.